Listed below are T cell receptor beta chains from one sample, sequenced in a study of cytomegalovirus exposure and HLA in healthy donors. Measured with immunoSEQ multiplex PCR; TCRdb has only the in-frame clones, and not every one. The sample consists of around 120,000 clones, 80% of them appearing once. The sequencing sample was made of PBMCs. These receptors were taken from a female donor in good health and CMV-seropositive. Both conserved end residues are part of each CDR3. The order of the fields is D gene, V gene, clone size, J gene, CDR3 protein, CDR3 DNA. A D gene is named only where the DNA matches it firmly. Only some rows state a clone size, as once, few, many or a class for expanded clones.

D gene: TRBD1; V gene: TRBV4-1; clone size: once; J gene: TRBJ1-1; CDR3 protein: CASSHDAGGGTEAFF; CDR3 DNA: TGCGCCAGCAGCCATGATGCAGGGGGCGGCACTGAAGCTTTCTTT
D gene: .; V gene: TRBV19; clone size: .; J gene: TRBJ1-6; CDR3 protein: CASSIETQGVSPLHF; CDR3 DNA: TGTGCCAGTAGTATAGAGACACAGGGAGTTTCACCCCTCCACTTT
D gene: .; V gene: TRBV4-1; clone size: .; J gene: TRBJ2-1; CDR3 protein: CASSQDRGYEQFF; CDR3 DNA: TGCGCCAGCAGCCAAGATAGGGGCTATGAGCAGTTCTTC
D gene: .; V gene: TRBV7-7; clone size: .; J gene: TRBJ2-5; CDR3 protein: CASSAGPQETQYF; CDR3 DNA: TGTGCCAGCAGTGCGGGGCCCCAAGAGACCCAGTACTTC
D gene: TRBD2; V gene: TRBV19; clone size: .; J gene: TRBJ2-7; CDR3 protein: CASSGASGPYEQYF; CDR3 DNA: TGTGCCAGTAGCGGGGCTAGCGGTCCCTACGAGCAGTACTTC
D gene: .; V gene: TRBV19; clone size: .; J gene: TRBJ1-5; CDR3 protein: CASEGGPSQPQHF; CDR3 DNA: TGTGCCAGTGAAGGGGGTCCATCACAGCCCCAGCATTTT
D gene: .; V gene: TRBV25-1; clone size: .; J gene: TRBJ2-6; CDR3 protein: CASRGAGANVLTF; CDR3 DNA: TGTGCCAGCAGGGGAGCTGGGGCCAACGTCCTGACTTTC
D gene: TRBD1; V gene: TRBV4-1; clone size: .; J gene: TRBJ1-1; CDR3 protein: CASSQDGTGGPNTEAFF; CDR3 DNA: TGCGCCAGCAGCCAAGATGGGACAGGGGGGCCGAACACTGAAGCTTTCTTT
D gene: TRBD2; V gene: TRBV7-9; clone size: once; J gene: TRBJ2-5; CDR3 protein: CASSLRTSGPGTQYF; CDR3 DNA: TGTGCCAGCAGCTTAAGGACTAGCGGACCAGGGACCCAGTACTTC
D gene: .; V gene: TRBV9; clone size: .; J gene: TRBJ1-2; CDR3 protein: CASSVGLSNYGYTF; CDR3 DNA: TGTGCCAGCAGCGTGGGACTGTCAAACTATGGCTACACCTTC
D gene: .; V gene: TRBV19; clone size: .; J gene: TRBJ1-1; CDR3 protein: CASSPTGFGDTEAFF; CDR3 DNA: TGTGCCAGTAGCCCCACAGGGTTCGGCGACACTGAAGCTTTCTTT
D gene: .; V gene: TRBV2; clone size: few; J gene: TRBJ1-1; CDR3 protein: CASRGDVNTEAFF; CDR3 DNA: TGTGCCAGCCGGGGGGATGTGAACACTGAAGCTTTCTTT
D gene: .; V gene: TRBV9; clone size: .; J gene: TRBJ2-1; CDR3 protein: CASSVQGSSYNEQFF; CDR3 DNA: TGTGCCAGCAGCGTCCAGGGGTCTAGCTACAATGAGCAGTTCTTC
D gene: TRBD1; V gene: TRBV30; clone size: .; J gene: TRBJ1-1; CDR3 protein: CAWNAQGGGTEAFF; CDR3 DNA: TGTGCCTGGAACGCACAGGGGGGTGGCACTGAAGCTTTCTTT
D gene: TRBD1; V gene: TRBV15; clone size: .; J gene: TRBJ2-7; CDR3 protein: CATSRDRQGAYEQYF; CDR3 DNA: TGTGCCACCAGCAGAGATCGACAGGGGGCTTACGAGCAGTACTTC
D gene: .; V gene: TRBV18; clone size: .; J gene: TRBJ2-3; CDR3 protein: CASSTAARGADTQYF; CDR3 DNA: TGTGCCAGCTCAACGGCGGCCCGAGGAGCAGATACGCAGTATTTT
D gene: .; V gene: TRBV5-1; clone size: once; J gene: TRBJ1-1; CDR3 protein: CASSPSGRTEAFF; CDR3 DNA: TGCGCCAGCAGCCCCTCAGGGCGGACTGAAGCTTTCTTT
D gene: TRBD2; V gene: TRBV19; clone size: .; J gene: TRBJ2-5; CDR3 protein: CASSLGLAGGPSDRTQYF; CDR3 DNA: TGTGCCAGTAGTTTGGGACTAGCGGGGGGACCTTCGGATAGGACCCAGTACTTC
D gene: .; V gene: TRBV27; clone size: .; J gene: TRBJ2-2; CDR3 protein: CASSFGVTGELFF; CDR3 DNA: TGTGCCAGCAGTTTCGGGGTTACCGGGGAGCTGTTTTTT
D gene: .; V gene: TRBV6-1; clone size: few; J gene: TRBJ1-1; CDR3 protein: CASSESGGRGTEAFF; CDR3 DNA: TGTGCCAGCAGTGAATCCGGGGGAAGGGGCACTGAAGCTTTCTTT
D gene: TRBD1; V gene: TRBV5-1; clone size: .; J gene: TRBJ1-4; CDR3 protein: CASSMDRGGEKLFF; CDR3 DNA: TGCGCCAGCAGCATGGACAGGGGCGGTGAAAAACTGTTTTTT
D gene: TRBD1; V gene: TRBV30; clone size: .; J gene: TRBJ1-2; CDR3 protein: CAWVDRGLYGYTF; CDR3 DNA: TGTGCCTGGGTGGACAGGGGACTCTATGGCTACACCTTC
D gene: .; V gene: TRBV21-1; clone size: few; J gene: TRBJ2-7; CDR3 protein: CASSKNTGAIYEQYF; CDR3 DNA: TGTGCCAGCAGCAAGAACACAGGGGCTATCTACGAGCAGTACTTC
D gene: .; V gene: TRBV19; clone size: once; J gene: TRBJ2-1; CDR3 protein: CASSIVGQGEQFF; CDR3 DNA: TGTGCCAGTAGTATAGTGGGGCAGGGTGAGCAGTTCTTC
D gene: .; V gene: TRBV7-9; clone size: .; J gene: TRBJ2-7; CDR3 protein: CASTKGNGGRDEQYF; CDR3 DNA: TGTGCCAGCACCAAAGGGAACGGGGGGCGCGACGAGCAGTACTTC
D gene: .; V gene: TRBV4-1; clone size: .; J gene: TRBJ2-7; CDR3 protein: CASSQDKKESFNSYEQYF; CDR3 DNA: TGCGCCAGCAGCCAAGATAAGAAGGAGTCCTTCAACTCCTACGAGCAGTACTTC
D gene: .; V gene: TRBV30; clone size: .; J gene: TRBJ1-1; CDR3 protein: CAWSVGQVNTEAFF; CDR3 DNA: TGTGCCTGGAGTGTGGGGCAGGTGAACACTGAAGCTTTCTTT
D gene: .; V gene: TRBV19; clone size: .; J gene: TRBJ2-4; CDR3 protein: CASRGSTFAKNIQYF; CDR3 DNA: TGTGCCAGTCGCGGCTCTACTTTCGCCAAAAACATTCAGTACTTC
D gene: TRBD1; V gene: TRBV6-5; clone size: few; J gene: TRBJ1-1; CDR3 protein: CASSYQGQGGTEAFF; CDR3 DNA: TGTGCCAGCAGTTACCAGGGACAGGGTGGCACTGAAGCTTTCTTT
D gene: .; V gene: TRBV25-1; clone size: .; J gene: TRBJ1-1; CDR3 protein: CASTRGELNTEAFF; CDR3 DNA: TGTGCCAGCACCCGGGGGGAACTGAACACTGAAGCTTTCTTT
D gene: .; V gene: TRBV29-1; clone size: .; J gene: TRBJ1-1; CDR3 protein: CSAAVPPGNTEAFF; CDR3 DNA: TGCAGCGCCGCCGTCCCCCCAGGGAACACTGAAGCTTTCTTT
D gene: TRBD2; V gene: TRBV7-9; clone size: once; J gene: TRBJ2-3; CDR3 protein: CASSKPSGITDTQYF; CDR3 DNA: TGTGCCAGCAGCAAGCCTAGCGGGATCACAGATACGCAGTATTTT
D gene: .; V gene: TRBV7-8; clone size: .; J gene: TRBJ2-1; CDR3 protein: CASSLAMGAPRNEQFF; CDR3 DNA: TGTGCCAGCAGCTTAGCGATGGGGGCCCCTCGGAATGAGCAGTTCTTC
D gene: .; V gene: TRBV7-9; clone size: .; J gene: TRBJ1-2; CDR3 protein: CASSLGDRAGDNYGYTF; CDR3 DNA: TGTGCCAGCAGCTTAGGAGACCGGGCAGGGGATAACTATGGCTACACCTTC
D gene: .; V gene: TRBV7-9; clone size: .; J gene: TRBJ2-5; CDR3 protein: CASSSRGGETQYF; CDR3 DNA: TGTGCCAGCAGCTCGAGAGGAGGGGAGACCCAGTACTTC
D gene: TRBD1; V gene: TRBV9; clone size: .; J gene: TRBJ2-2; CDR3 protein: CASSPQGAPYTGELFF; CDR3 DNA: TGTGCCAGCAGCCCCCAGGGGGCGCCCTACACCGGGGAGCTGTTTTTT
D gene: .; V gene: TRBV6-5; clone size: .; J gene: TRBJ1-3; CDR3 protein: CASSYATSGNTIYF; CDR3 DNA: TGTGCCAGCAGTTACGCGACTTCTGGAAACACCATATATTTT
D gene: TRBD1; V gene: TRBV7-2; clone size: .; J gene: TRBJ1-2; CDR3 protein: CASSPEGQGILNGYTF; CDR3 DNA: TGTGCCAGCAGCCCCGAGGGACAGGGTATTTTAAATGGCTACACCTTC
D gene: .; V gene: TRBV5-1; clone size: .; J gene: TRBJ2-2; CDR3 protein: CASSLGAVPGELFF; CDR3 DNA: TGCGCCAGCAGCTTGGGGGCAGTCCCCGGGGAGCTGTTTTTT